These 10 T cell receptor delta chains were sequenced from one sample in a study of γδ T cells in repeated Plasmodium falciparum infection. Bulk repertoires came from Vgamma9/Vdelta2+ or Vdelta2-negative gammadelta T cells flow-sorted from PBMC. TCRdb redid clone calling on the multiplex PCR reads using CATT. The repertoire includes 75,000 to 95,000 delta-chain clones, approximately 1% of them detected once, and 7.5% to 10% sits in the top ten. Material: gamma-delta T cells from blood. The receptors derive from a pool of human donors (malaria-infected and uninfected, not separated).

Concerning this clone itself: For this DNA, TCRdb reports the protein of a much larger clone, which diverges at residue 7, most likely from a read error; the protein presented here is translated directly from the DNA. The chain couples TRDV1 to TRDJ1, with 8 bases identical to TRDD3. With V trimmed by 4 bases and J by 2 bases, 12 bases remained unmatched. Per germline, CDR1 TSWWSYY and CDR2 QGS. The CDR3 covers 17 residues. CDR3: CALGVGVGGFSTDKLIF. The CDR3 DNA is TGTGCTCTTGGGGTCGGGGTTGGGGGATTCTCTACCGATAAACTCATCTTT.

About this clone itself: The translation of this DNA and the TCRdb protein of a much larger clone differ at residue 21, probably owing to a read error; the protein shown here is translated from the DNA. The V gene call is TRDV1, and the J gene call is absent; TRDD3, the table's D call, lacks a check against the DNA. From germline, CDR1 is TSWWSYY and CDR2 QGS. This CDR3 spans 23 amino acids. The CDR3 coding sequence is TGTGCTCTTGGGGAGCCGGCTAAGAGCAGAATGAACTGGGGGATACCGTACACCGATAAACCCATCTTT. Protein sequence: CALGEPAKSRMNWGIPYTDKPIF.

Points on this clone: With only one base between it and a far larger clone, this is likely a read error. This same CDR3 is encoded by further DNA sequences in the sample. CDR3 in amino acids: CACDTLGNRYTDKLIF. The CDR3 DNA reads as TGTGCCTGTGACACCCTGGGGAACCGGTACACCGATAAACTCATTTTT. The V gene is TRDV2, but the J gene lacks a call; the tabulated D call, TRDD3, remains unverified against the DNA. The CDR3 loop spans 16 amino acids. Per the germline V gene, CDR1 is GEAIGNYY and CDR2 is EKD.

This clone was picked up many times. The chain is built from TRDV1 and TRDJ1, with 8 positions matching TRDD3. V shed 9 bases and J 3 bases; nucleotides not matched to a gene: 30. Germline CDR1 reads TSWWSYY; CDR2 reads QGS. The CDR3 is 21 residues long. The CDR3 DNA reads as TGTGCTCTCCAATCGTCGGCCTTCTCGTACTGGGGGCCACAAAGGGCCGATAAACTCATCTTT. The encoded protein is CALQSSAFSYWGPQRADKLIF.

J is TRDJ1 and V is TRDV2; 10 bases match TRDD3. TCRdb offers no J gene call, so here the DNA was matched to germline to obtain one. The germline V gene encodes CDR1 GEAIGNYY and CDR2 EKD. The CDR3 runs 20 residues. V lost 0 bases to trimming and J lost 2 bases; unmatched junction nucleotides: 17. The CDR3 here is CACDTVGSVVGDTGTDKLIF. CDR3 in DNA: TGTGCCTGTGACACCGTGGGCAGTGTGGTGGGGGATACAGGGACCGATAAACTCATCTTT.

Regarding this clone: This DNA's translation and the protein TCRdb lists, from a much larger clone, do not match at residue 12, likely due to a read error; the protein shown is translated from the DNA. The genes are TRDV1 and TRDJ1, with 7 bases matching TRDD3. The J gene, missing from TCRdb, was assigned here through DNA to germline matching. J lost 4 bases, V lost 5 bases, and 19 bases had no gene match. This CDR3 is 18 amino acids long. CDR1 is TSWWSYY, CDR2 QGS, per germline. The CDR3 here is CALGRRIRTGDAGDKLIF. The CDR3 DNA follows: TGTGCTCTTGGGCGGAGGATACGGACTGGGGATGCAGGCGATAAACTCATCTTT.

The sample holds a few counts of this clone. The amino acid sequence in TCRdb belongs to a much larger clone and departs from this DNA's translation at residue 17, likely a sequencing read error; the sequence shown is translated from the DNA. The V gene is TRDV1, the J gene TRDJ1; D ambiguous. This CDR3 spans 19 amino acids. Germline V gene data show CDR1 as TSWWSYY and CDR2 as QGS. The CDR3 spells CALGGRINRSCRDTDKHIF. DNA of the CDR3: TGTGCTCTTGGGGGACGTATAAACCGCTCGTGTAGGGACACCGATAAACACATCTTT.

This clone was seen more than once but under ten times. The protein in TCRdb stems from a much larger clone and differs at residue 9 from this DNA's translation, likely a read error; here the protein is translated from the DNA. The V gene is TRDV1, the J gene TRDJ2, with 9 bases lining up with TRDD3. The J gene was not available in TCRdb and was assigned here by matching the DNA to germline segments. This CDR3 contains 17 residues. V dropped 6 bases and J dropped 4; count of bases not matched to a gene: 12. The germline V gene has CDR1 TSWWSYY and CDR2 QGS. As DNA, the CDR3 is TGTGCTCTTGGATTTACTGGGGGACACCCCCCGACAGCACAACTCTTCTTT. Its protein is CALGFTGGHPPTAQLFF.

Points on this clone: This DNA's translation and the protein TCRdb lists, from a much larger clone, do not match at residue 14, likely due to a read error; the protein shown is translated from the DNA. The rearrangement uses TRDV2 and TRDJ1; the match to TRDD3 covers 7 bases. No J segment appears in TCRdb, so it was assigned here by matching the sequence to germline. CDR3 size: 18 residues. Germline-derived CDR1 and CDR2 are GEAIGNYY and EKD. DNA for the CDR3: TGTGCCTGTGACTCAATTGGTACCGGGGGATCGTACACCAATAAACTCATCTTT. Residues: CACDSIGTGGSYTNKLIF.

Of note for this clone: The TCRdb record carries a much larger clone's protein, which differs from this DNA's translation at residue 15; a read error is the likely cause, and the protein listed here is the DNA translation. The V gene is given as TRDV1, and no J gene call is available; the table's D call, TRDD3, has no DNA check behind it. Germline lookup yields CDR1 TSWWSYY and CDR2 QGS. The CDR3 loop spans 17 amino acids. CDR3 in DNA: TGTGCTCTTGGGGAATTATGGGGGATACGAGGCACCGATAAACACATCTTT. Translated: CALGELWGIRGTDKHIF.